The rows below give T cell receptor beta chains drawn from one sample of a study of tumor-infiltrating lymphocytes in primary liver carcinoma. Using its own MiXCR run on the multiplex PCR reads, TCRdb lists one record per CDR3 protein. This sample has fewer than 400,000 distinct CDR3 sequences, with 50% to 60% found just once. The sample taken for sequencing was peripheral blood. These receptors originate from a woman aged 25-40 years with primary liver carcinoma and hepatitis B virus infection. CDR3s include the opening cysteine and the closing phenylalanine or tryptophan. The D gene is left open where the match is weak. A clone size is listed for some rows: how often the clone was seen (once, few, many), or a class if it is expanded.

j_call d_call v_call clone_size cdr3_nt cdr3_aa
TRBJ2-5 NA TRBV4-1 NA TGCGCCAGCAGCCAAATTCTTTCGCCGCTGGAGACCCAGTACTTC CASSQILSPLETQYF
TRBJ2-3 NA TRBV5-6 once TGTGCCAGCAGCAATCAGCGGGACACAGATACGCATTATTTT CASSNQRDTDTHYF
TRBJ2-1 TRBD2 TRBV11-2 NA TGTGCCAGTAGCTTAGTGACTAGCGGGACACTCCACTTCTTC CASSLVTSGTLHFF
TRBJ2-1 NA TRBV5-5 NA TGTGCCAGCAGTTACACAGGCTGGGGGTACAATGAGCAGTTCTTC CASSYTGWGYNEQFF
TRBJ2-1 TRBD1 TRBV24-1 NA TGTGCCACCAGTGAACCCGGGACAGGGTCTCCGAATGAGCAGTTCTTC CATSEPGTGSPNEQFF
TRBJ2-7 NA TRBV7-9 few TGTGCCAGCAGCACGCAAGGGCAGGTAACGGGAGAGCAGTACTTC CASSTQGQVTGEQYF
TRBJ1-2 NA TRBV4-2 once TGTGCCTGCAGCCCCGAGGGTAACTATGGCTACACCTTC CACSPEGNYGYTF
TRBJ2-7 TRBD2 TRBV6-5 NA TGTGCCGGCAGACCCGGGATTAGTAGCGGGGGTGACGAGCAGTACTTC CAGRPGISSGGDEQYF
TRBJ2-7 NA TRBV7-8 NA TGTGCCAGCAGCTTAAAGACCAGTTACTACGAGCAGTACTTC CASSLKTSYYEQYF
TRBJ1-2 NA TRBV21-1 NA TGTGCCAGCAGCAAATCTGAGACAGCTAACTATGGCTACACCTTC CASSKSETANYGYTF
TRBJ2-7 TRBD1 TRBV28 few TGTGCCAGCAGGGGACAGGGGGGACCCTACGAGCAGTACTTC CASRGQGGPYEQYF
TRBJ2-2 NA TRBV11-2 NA TGTGCTAGCAGCCCTAGGACAGGGCGGCTAGCGGGCAGTACCGGGAAGCTGTTTTTT CASSPRTGRLAGSTGKLFF
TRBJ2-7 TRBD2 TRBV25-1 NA TGTGCCAGCAGGCTCAGGGAGGGCACCTACGAGCAGTACTTC CASRLREGTYEQYF
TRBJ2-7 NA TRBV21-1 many TGTGCCAGCAGCACCTTCGCGGGCGGGCCCTACGAGCAGTACTTC CASSTFAGGPYEQYF
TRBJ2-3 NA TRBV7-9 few TGTGCCAGCAGCACCGAGCGGAGCACAGATACGCAGTATTTT CASSTERSTDTQYF
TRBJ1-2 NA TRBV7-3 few TGTGCCAGCAGCCCGCAAGCCAGGGCTTATGGCTACACCTTC CASSPQARAYGYTF
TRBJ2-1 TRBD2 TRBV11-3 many TGTGCCAGCAGCTTAAGGGCTAGCGGGAGAAACAGGAATGAGCAGTTCTTC CASSLRASGRNRNEQFF
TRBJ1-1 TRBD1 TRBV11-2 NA TGTGCCGGCAGCCCGGGACAGGACACTGAAGCTTTCTTT CAGSPGQDTEAFF
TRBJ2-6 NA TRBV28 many TGTGCCAGCAGCCCCCGCTTAACTGGGGCCAACGTCCTGACTTTC CASSPRLTGANVLTF
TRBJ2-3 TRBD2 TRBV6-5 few TGTGCCAGCAGTTACGGGACTAGCAAAATCGATACGCAGTATTTT CASSYGTSKIDTQYF
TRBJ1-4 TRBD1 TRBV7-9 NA TGTGCCAGCAGCCCGAGGGCAGGGGGCGTAACTAATGAAAAACTGTTTTTT CASSPRAGGVTNEKLFF
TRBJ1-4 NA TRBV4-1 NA TGCGCCAGCAGCCGAGTGATAGGTGGGAATGAAAAACTGTTTTTT CASSRVIGGNEKLFF
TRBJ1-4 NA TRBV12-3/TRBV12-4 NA TGTACCAGCAGTTTATTCCCCAACCTGAGGAGGGGGGATAATGAAAAACTGTTTTTT CTSSLFPNLRRGDNEKLFF
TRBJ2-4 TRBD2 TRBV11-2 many TGTGCCAGCAGCCCCAATTTAGCGGGAGTCGTCAAAAACATTCAGTACTTC CASSPNLAGVVKNIQYF
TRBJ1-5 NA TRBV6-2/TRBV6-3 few TGTGCCAGCAGCCCCCCCGAGATCAATCAGCCCCAGCATTTT CASSPPEINQPQHF
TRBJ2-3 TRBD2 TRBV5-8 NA TGTGCCAGCAGCGAAGCCGGGACTAGCGGGAGCGGCACAGATACGCAGTACTTT CASSEAGTSGSGTDTQYF
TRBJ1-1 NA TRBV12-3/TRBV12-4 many TGTGCCAGCTACCAGGACGGCTTTAACGAAGCTTTCTTT CASYQDGFNEAFF
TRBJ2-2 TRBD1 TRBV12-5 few TGTGCTAGTGGTTTGACCGACAGGGGGTCGTATACCGGGGAGCTGTTTTTT CASGLTDRGSYTGELFF
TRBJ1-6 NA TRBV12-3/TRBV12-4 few TGTGCCAGCAGTCTCACGGGCAGGGCTAATAATTCACCCCTCCACTTT CASSLTGRANNSPLHF
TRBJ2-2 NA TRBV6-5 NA TGTGCCAGAAGTTATAATTCAGCCAGGCGGAACACCGGGGAGCTGTTTTTT CARSYNSARRNTGELFF
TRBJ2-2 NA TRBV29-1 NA TGCAGCGTTGAACGGGAGTTAGGCACCTGGGAGCCGTTTTTT CSVERELGTWEPFF
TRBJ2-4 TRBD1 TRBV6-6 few TGTGCCAGCAGTAGACAGGGAGAAAACATTCAGTACTTC CASSRQGENIQYF
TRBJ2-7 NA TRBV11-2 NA TGTGCCAGCAGCATAGGGATAGGGACCTACGAGCAATACTTC CASSIGIGTYEQYF
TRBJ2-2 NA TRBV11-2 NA TGTGCCAGCAGCCCTAGACAGGCCGCGAACACCTGGGAGTTGTTTTTT CASSPRQAANTWELFF
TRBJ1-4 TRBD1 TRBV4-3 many TGCGCCAGCAGCCAATCATCAGGGGGGAAACTGTTTTTT CASSQSSGGKLFF
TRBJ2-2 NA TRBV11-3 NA TGTGCCAGCAACTTAGATTGGACCAGCAGGAGGGCCACCGGGGAGCTGTTTTTT CASNLDWTSRRATGELFF
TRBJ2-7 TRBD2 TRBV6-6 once TGTGCCACCAGGAGGGAGACTAGCGGAAACTACGAGCAGTACTTC CATRRETSGNYEQYF
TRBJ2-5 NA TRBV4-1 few TGCGCCAGCAGCCAAGGTAGCAGGACGGTGACCCAGTACTTC CASSQGSRTVTQYF
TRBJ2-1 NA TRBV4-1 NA TGCGCCAGCGGCGCCGTAGCGGTAGCCCCCTCCTACAATGAGCAGTTCTTC CASGAVAVAPSYNEQFF
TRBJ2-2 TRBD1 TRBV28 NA TGTGCCAGCAATCAGCACCACAGGGGATCCGGGGAGCTGTTTTTT CASNQHHRGSGELFF
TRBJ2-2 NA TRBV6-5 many TGTGCCAGCAGTTACTCCCACACCGGGGAGCTGTTTTTT CASSYSHTGELFF
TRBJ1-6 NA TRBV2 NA TGTGCCAGCAGCCTTAGACGGAGCTCCTATAATTCACCCCTCCACTTT CASSLRRSSYNSPLHF
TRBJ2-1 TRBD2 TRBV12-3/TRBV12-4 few TGTGCCAGCAGCGAGACTAGCGGGAGAAAGGATGAGCAGTTCTTC CASSETSGRKDEQFF
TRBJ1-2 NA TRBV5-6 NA TGTGCCAGCAGCTCGCCTAACTATGGCTACACCTTC CASSSPNYGYTF
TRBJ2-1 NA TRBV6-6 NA TGTGCCAGCAGTTACTCAATTAGTCCGGAGCGGAACTACAATGAGCAGTTCTTC CASSYSISPERNYNEQFF
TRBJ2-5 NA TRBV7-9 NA TGTGCCAGTAGCCGGACCCCCCAAGAGACCCAGTACTTC CASSRTPQETQYF
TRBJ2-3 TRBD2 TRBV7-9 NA TGTGCCAGCAAACTAGCGGGACACACAGATACGCAGTATTTT CASKLAGHTDTQYF
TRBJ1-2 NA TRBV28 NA TGTGCCAGCAGCAACAATGGCTACACCTTC CASSNNGYTF